The 5 T cell receptor beta chains below were found in one sample sequenced in a study of read filtering for tumor transcriptome and immune sequencing (dated by TCRdb to the early 2020s). The reads were generated on an Illumina HiSeq 4000. Starting from about 400 ng RNA, TCR libraries were constructed with the Immunoverse kit using molecular barcoded adaptors that cover the alpha/delta and beta/gamma chains. TCRdb applied fastp at Q25 and MiXCR to the public reads, then kept only in-frame beta chains. Rows merge per CDR3 protein into single entries with the most common DNA and genes. The sample table records 120,000 or so distinct CDR3 sequences; 10% to 15% of these occur just once. The top ten constitute approximately 11% of the sample. The sample was a population of CD138-negative cells sorted from bone marrow. Taken with the paper, the label for cell subset or site translates to: bone marrow mononuclear cells depleted of CD138+ plasma/myeloma cells by negative magnetic selection. The receptors come from a donor at least 40 years old with multiple myeloma.

This clonotype was seen many times. This chain joins TRBV29-1 and TRBJ2-3, with a tentative D call TRBD2 (7 bases). The CDR3 consists of 16 residues. Germline values: CDR1 SQVTM, CDR2 ANQGSEA. V dropped 3 bases and J dropped 2 bases, with 18 bases sitting between them. The CDR3 DNA follows: TGCAGCGTTGATGGGGGGGGATACAGGGTCACAGATACGCAGTATTTT. Protein: CSVDGGGYRVTDTQYF.

This clonotype was seen many times. V usage is TRBV29-1 and J usage is TRBJ2-3, with D maybe TRBD2 (6 bases). The CDR3 has 14 residues. From germline, CDR1 is SQVTM and CDR2 ANQGSEA. The V and J ends lost 4 bases and 6 bases respectively, with 17 bases between them. CDR3 loop: CSVVFPGEADTQYF. CDR3 DNA: TGCAGCGTTGTCTTCCCGGGAGAGGCGGATACGCAGTATTTT.

V is TRBV7-4 and J is TRBJ2-1; 7 bases fit TRBD2. The germline CDR1 and CDR2 sequences are SGHVT and SQSDAQ. The CDR3 has 16 amino acids. With 1 base clipped from V and 0 bases from J, the junction kept 3 bases outside the gene matches. As DNA, the CDR3 is TGTGCCAGCAGCTTAGGAGCGGGGAGCTCCTACAATGAGCAGTTCTTC. Protein product: CASSLGAGSSYNEQFF.

This clonotype was detected many times. The J gene is TRBJ2-5, the V gene TRBV5-1, with D tentatively TRBD1 (5 bases). The CDR3 covers 13 residues. Germline V gives CDR1 SGHRS, CDR2 YFSETQ. The V gene lost 5 bases and the J gene lost 5 bases, with 13 bases spanning the gap. The CDR3 DNA sequence: TGCGCCAGCAGTGTGGGCCAGGGCGAGACCCAGTACTTC. Translating it yields CASSVGQGETQYF.

This clonotype has at least ten counts. V usage is TRBV12-3 or TRBV12-4 and J usage is TRBJ1-5, with D possibly TRBD1 on 6 matching bases. The CDR3 is 15 residues long. Trimming took 6 bases from V and 5 from J, leaving 17 bases between them. The CDR3 DNA follows: TGTGCCAGCAGGCGGGGGGACATTAAACATCAGCCCCAGCATTTT. Encoded protein: CASRRGDIKHQPQHF.